The rows below give T cell receptor beta chains drawn from one sample of a study of T cell responses to AZD1222 COVID-19 vaccine. Clones were read by immunoSEQ multiplex PCR, and TCRdb kept only the in-frame ones, dropping some. This table holds 94,000 or so clones, approximately 87% found once. Sequences were derived from peripheral blood, sampled on day 0 of AZD1222 vaccination. The receptors shown here come from an adult in good health. Both conserved end residues are part of each CDR3. The D gene is left open where the match is weak. Size tells how often a clone was seen (once, few, many) or the class of an expanded clone, and some rows leave it out.

TRBD2 NA TRBJ2-3 TRBV11-3 TGTGCCAGCAGCTTAGGAAGGACTAGCGGGAGAGGTGATACGCAGTATTTT CASSLGRTSGRGDTQYF
NA NA TRBJ1-3 TRBV7-9 TGTGCCAGCAGCTTAAGAAACACCATATATTTT CASSLRNTIYF
NA NA TRBJ1-2 TRBV29-1 TGCAGCGTTGAAGATCAGAATTATGGCTACACCTTC CSVEDQNYGYTF
NA NA TRBJ1-5 TRBV4-2 TGTGCCAGCAGCCAAGAAGACAGTCATCAGCCCCAGCATTTT CASSQEDSHQPQHF
TRBD2 NA TRBJ2-7 TRBV10-3 TGTGCCATCAGTGAGTCGGGAGCGGGAGGGCCCAACGAGCAGTACTTC CAISESGAGGPNEQYF
TRBD2 NA TRBJ2-2 TRBV9 TGTGCCAGCGCGGGAGCAGGCACCGGGGAGCTGTTTTTT CASAGAGTGELFF
TRBD1 NA TRBJ1-1 TRBV28 TGTGCCAGCAACAGGGGGCAAGGGAACACTGAAGCTTTCTTT CASNRGQGNTEAFF
TRBD1 NA TRBJ1-1 TRBV4-1 TGCGCCAGCAGCTGGACAGGGGGCCGGTTAGGCACTGAAGCTTTCTTT CASSWTGGRLGTEAFF
NA NA TRBJ1-6 TRBV6-5 TGTGCCAGCAGAGGGACGGGTAATTCACCCCTCCACTTT CASRGTGNSPLHF
TRBD1 NA TRBJ2-1 TRBV28 TGTGCCAGCACCTCCCCGGTAGGGGGCGTTGAGCAGTTCTTC CASTSPVGGVEQFF
TRBD2 NA TRBJ2-3 TRBV28 TGTGCCAGCACACAAACCCCTCAAGCGGGACGCACAGATACGCAGTATTTT CASTQTPQAGRTDTQYF
NA NA TRBJ1-5 TRBV6-5 TGTGCCAGCAGAACAGGAATGGGAAGCAATCAGCCCCAGCATTTT CASRTGMGSNQPQHF
TRBD2 NA TRBJ2-5 TRBV5-5 TGTGCCAGCAGCTTGTCCTCCATCGCGGGAGGTGTGGAGACCCAGTACTTC CASSLSSIAGGVETQYF
NA NA TRBJ1-5 TRBV5-1 TGCGCCAGCAGCTTGGACGGGGCCGGTCAGCCCCAGCATTTT CASSLDGAGQPQHF
NA NA TRBJ2-5 TRBV6-5 TGTGCCAGCAGGCGTGCCCAAGGGGCCCAGTACTTC CASRRAQGAQYF
NA NA TRBJ2-1 TRBV6-5 TGTGCCAGCAGAAGGACGGGGGCCGATGAGCAGTTCTTC CASRRTGADEQFF
NA NA TRBJ2-5 TRBV11-2 TGTGCCAGCAGCTTCCAGGCGTCCCAAGAGACCCAGTACTTC CASSFQASQETQYF
NA NA TRBJ2-7 TRBV19 TGTGCCAGTAGTAGAGCGATGGGGAGCGGCGAGCAGTACTTC CASSRAMGSGEQYF
NA NA TRBJ2-1 TRBV2 TGTGCCAGCAGTGAAAGCGGGAATGAGCAGTTCTTC CASSESGNEQFF
NA NA TRBJ1-1 TRBV11-2 TGTGCCAGCAGCTTAGATTGGGCAGGTGAAGCTTTCTTT CASSLDWAGEAFF
NA once TRBJ1-6 TRBV7-9 TGTGCCAGCAGCTTAGAATTCCCCCTCCACTTT CASSLEFPLHF